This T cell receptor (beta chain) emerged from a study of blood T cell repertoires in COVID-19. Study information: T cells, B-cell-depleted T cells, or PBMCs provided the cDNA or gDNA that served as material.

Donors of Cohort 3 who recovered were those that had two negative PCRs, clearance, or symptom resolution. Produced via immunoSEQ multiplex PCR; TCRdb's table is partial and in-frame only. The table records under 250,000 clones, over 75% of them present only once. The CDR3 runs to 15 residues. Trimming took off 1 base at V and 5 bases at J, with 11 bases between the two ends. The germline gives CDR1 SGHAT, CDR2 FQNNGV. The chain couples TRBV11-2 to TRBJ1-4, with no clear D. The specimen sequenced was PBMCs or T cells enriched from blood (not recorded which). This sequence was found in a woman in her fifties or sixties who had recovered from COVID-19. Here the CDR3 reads CASSLGASSNEKLFF. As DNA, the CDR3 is TGTGCCAGCAGCTTAGGCGCGTCCTCCAATGAAAAACTGTTTTTT.